One sample yielded the 24 T cell receptor beta chains listed below, sequenced in a study of T cell responses to AZD1222 COVID-19 vaccine. Only in-frame clones appear in the TCRdb table, and some are missing; sequencing was by immunoSEQ multiplex PCR. This sample has about 120,000 clones, with more than 90% found just once. The sample consisted of peripheral blood, taken 28 days after the second AZD1222 dose. These receptors came from an adult who received the AZD1222 COVID-19 vaccine.

The genes are TRBV28 and TRBJ2-1, with D possibly matching TRBD2 (6 bases). Germline CDR1 reads MDHEN; CDR2 reads SYDVKM. The CDR3 loop spans 12 amino acids. CDR3 region: CAAEGALNEQFF. DNA of the CDR3: TGTGCGGCGGAGGGCGCCTTAAATGAGCAGTTCTTC.

The chain uses TRBV7-9 and TRBJ2-1; tentatively, D is TRBD1 (6 bases). There are 13 residues in the CDR3. Germline V lookup: CDR1 SEHNR, CDR2 FQNEAQ (reference sequence). V was clipped by 7 bases and J by 7 bases, with 14 bases between them. The CDR3 DNA reads TGTGCCAGCACCCGACAGGTTATGAATGAGCAGTTCTTC. Residues: CASTRQVMNEQFF.

As regards this clone: One junction end does not reproduce the germline sequence, and a read error may be involved. This chain connects TRBV4-1 to TRBJ1-1, with unresolved D. The CDR3 totals 11 residues. Germline CDR1 MGHRA, CDR2 YSYEKL. CDR3 protein: CASSQVGPPTF. CDR3 sequence (DNA): TGCGCCAGCAGCCAAGTCGGCCCGCCGACATTT.

On this clone: The same CDR3 arises from other DNA sequences in this sample as well. The V call is TRBV7-9, the J call TRBJ1-1, with 7 nucleotides matching TRBD1. The CDR3 loop spans 13 amino acids. V lost 2 bases and J lost 5; bases outside the gene matches: 2. Germline CDR1 reads SEHNR; CDR2 reads FQNEAQ (reference sequence). The CDR3 loop is CASSLQGGTEAFF. The DNA of the CDR3 is TGTGCCAGCAGCTTACAGGGGGGAACTGAAGCTTTCTTT.

The chain employs TRBV12-5 and TRBJ1-3, with 9 bases lining up with TRBD1. This CDR3 is 15 amino acids long. The V and J ends lost 6 bases and 3 bases, in that order; junction bases with no gene match: 6. Germline values: CDR1 LGHNT, CDR2 FRNRAP. The CDR3 region is CASGATGGFGNTIYF. Written as DNA, the CDR3 is TGTGCTAGTGGGGCCACAGGGGGCTTTGGAAACACCATATATTTT.

The DNA of the CDR3 is TGCGCCAAGGACATTAGTGAGACCCAGTACTTC. Protein: CAKDISETQYF. V gene TRBV5-1 combines with J gene TRBJ2-5, with a possible D match to TRBD1 (5 bases). The CDR3 runs 11 residues. The V end lost 9 bases, the J end lost 5 bases, and 11 bases lay between the germline ends. Germline CDR1 reads SGHRS; CDR2 reads YFSETQ.

This clone was detected a few times. The chain links TRBV19 to TRBJ1-1, with TRBD1 matching 7 bases. Per germline, CDR1 LNHDA and CDR2 SQIVND (reference sequence). The CDR3 contains 14 residues. V lost 6 bases, J lost 4 bases, and 8 bases stayed unmatched. The CDR3 region is CASSLQGQATEAFF. For the CDR3, the DNA is TGTGCCAGTAGCCTTCAAGGACAGGCCACTGAAGCTTTCTTT.

Of note for this clone: The CDR3 carries no conserved terminal phenylalanine or tryptophan, so it likely arises from a read error. Because the CDR3's place on the DNA is in doubt, the DNA is left out and the CDR3 is given as listed by TCRdb. The chain recombines TRBV5-1 with TRBJ2-3; the D call TRBD2 from the table was never checked on the DNA. The CDR3 region is 12 residues in length, termini included. Per the germline V gene, CDR1 is SGHRS and CDR2 is YFSETQ. The CDR3 region is CASSTGTSGGEL.

This chain links TRBV28 with TRBJ1-5; 7 positions agree with TRBD1. This CDR3 is built from 14 residues. J was trimmed by 2 bases and V by 7 bases; bases with no gene match: 5. CDR1 is MDHEN and CDR2 is SYDVKM in the germline V gene. The chain's CDR3 is CASKGAGGNQPQHF. In nucleotides, the CDR3 is TGTGCCAGCAAGGGGGCTGGAGGCAATCAGCCCCAGCATTTT. The full variable domain, with the rest looked up from reference TRBV28 and TRBJ1-5, is DVKVTQSSRYLVKRTGEKVFLECVQDMDHENMFWYRQDPGLGLRLIYFSYDVKMKEKGDIPEGYSVSREKKERFSLILESASTNQTSMYLCASKGAGGNQPQHFGDGTRLSIL.

V is TRBV21-1 and J is TRBJ1-5; the D segment call TRBD1 is taken from the table without a DNA check. TRBV21-1 constitutes a pseudogene. The CDR3 extends over 16 amino acids. The CDR3 reads CASSSRDSPSNQPQHF. CDR3 DNA: TGTGCCAGCAGCTCTAGAGACAGCCCTAGCAATCAGCCCCAGCATTTT.

This rearrangement joins TRBV9 to TRBJ1-5; 7 nucleotides line up with TRBD1. This CDR3 has 15 amino acids. The germline CDR1 and CDR2 sequences are SGDLS and YYNGEE. V shed 2 bases and J 4 bases; nucleotides not matched to a gene: 6. The CDR3 loop is CASSVGDRVNQPQHF. CDR3 nucleotides: TGTGCCAGCAGCGTGGGAGACAGGGTTAATCAGCCCCAGCATTTT.

This sequence joins TRBV7-9 and TRBJ2-5; D is ambiguous. The V gene's germline CDR1 is SEHNR and CDR2 FQNEAQ (reference sequence). The CDR3 has 13 amino acids. Trimming left V 6 bases short and J 5 bases short, with 13 bases between. The CDR3 spells CASRFTPLETQYF. For the CDR3, the DNA is TGTGCCAGCAGATTTACACCCCTGGAGACCCAGTACTTC.

The chain links TRBV12-3 or TRBV12-4 to TRBJ1-2; TRBD1 is a possible D gene (5 bases). The CDR3 is 11 amino acids. V shed 3 bases and J shed 7 bases, with 6 bases lying between them. This chain's CDR3 is CASSFGGGYTF. CDR3 bases: TGTGCCAGCAGTTTCGGGGGTGGCTACACCTTC.

The J gene is TRBJ1-5, the V gene TRBV7-2; D is perhaps TRBD1 (5 bases). V shed 4 bases and J shed 7 bases, with 14 bases lying between them. The length of the CDR3 is 14 residues. The germline gives CDR1 SGHTA, CDR2 FQGNSA. The CDR3 reads CASSYSRVQQPQHF. CDR3 nucleotide sequence: TGTGCCAGCAGCTATAGCAGGGTTCAACAGCCCCAGCATTTT.

The J gene is TRBJ1-1, the V gene TRBV5-1; D is unresolved. Germline values: CDR1 SGHRS, CDR2 YFSETQ. V was trimmed by 0 bases and J by 7 bases, leaving 10 bases between them. The CDR3 covers 13 residues. For the CDR3, the DNA is TGCGCCAGCAGCTTGGTGGCCGGGGATGAAGCTTTCTTT. As protein: CASSLVAGDEAFF.

J is TRBJ1-5 and V is TRBV28, with 8 nucleotides matching TRBD1. Germline V gene lookup returns CDR1 MDHEN and CDR2 SYDVKM. V shed 6 bases and J 5 bases; nucleotides not matched to a gene: 3. CDR3 length: 13 amino acids. DNA for the CDR3: TGTGCCAGCAGACAACAGGGGGATCAGCCCCAGCATTTT. This codes for CASRQQGDQPQHF.

V is TRBV24-1 and J is TRBJ2-1; 7 bases align to TRBD1. Germline V CDR1 and CDR2: KGHDR, SFDVKD. The CDR3 loop spans 13 amino acids. Losses at the gene ends were 3 bases for V and 6 bases for J; bases not matched to a gene: 1. The CDR3 loop reads CATSDHRGNEQFF. CDR3 bases: TGTGCCACCAGTGATCACAGGGGCAATGAGCAGTTCTTC.

The V gene is TRBV29-1, the J gene TRBJ2-5; D call uncertain. The length of the CDR3 is 12 residues. Trimming pared 8 bases from V and 1 base from J, leaving 11 bases between. Germline V gene data show CDR1 as SQVTM and CDR2 as ANQGSEA. The CDR3, as DNA: TGCAGCTCGGCGGAGCGCCAAGAGACCCAGTACTTC. Translated: CSSAERQETQYF.

The gene calls are TRBV11-2 and TRBJ2-7, with D unresolved. V was pared by 1 base and J by 5 bases, with 9 bases between. CDR1 SGHAT and CDR2 FQNNGV come from the germline V gene. The CDR3 totals 13 residues. CDR3 region: CASSLVNSDEQYF. In DNA form, the CDR3 reads TGTGCCAGCAGCTTAGTAAACTCAGACGAGCAGTACTTC.

The genes are TRBV11-1 and TRBJ1-1; no clear D gene. Germline V lookup: CDR1 SGHAT, CDR2 FQDESV (reference sequence). The V and J ends lost 5 bases and 3 bases respectively, with 16 bases between them. The CDR3 sequence is 15 residues long. The CDR3 DNA follows: TGTGCCAGCAGCCTGTCGGCTCAGTGGGACACTGAAGCTTTCTTT. It is translated as CASSLSAQWDTEAFF.

This chain connects TRBV7-8 to TRBJ1-4, with 9 bases identical to TRBD1. The CDR3 extends over 15 amino acids. Germline-derived CDR1 and CDR2 are SGHVS and FQNEAQ. Germline trimming cut 5 bases from V and 8 bases from J; bases unmatched to any gene: 9. The DNA for the CDR3 is TGTGCCAGCAGCGCATGGACAGGGGCGCGGGAAAAACTGTTTTTT. Residues: CASSAWTGAREKLFF.

The chain recombines TRBV7-2 with TRBJ2-5; no clear D gene. The germline V gene has CDR1 SGHTA and CDR2 FQGNSA. The CDR3 extends over 12 amino acids. The germline V and J ends were trimmed by 2 bases and 4 bases, with 5 bases remaining between them. CDR3 nucleotide sequence: TGTGCCAGCAGCTTATTGTTAGAGACCCAGTACTTC. Amino acids: CASSLLLETQYF. Supplemented by reference TRBV7-2 and TRBJ2-5, the full variable domain reads GAGVSQSPSNKVTEKGKDVELRCDPISGHTALYWYRQSLGQGLEFLIYFQGNSAPDKSGLPSDRFSAERTGGSVSTLTIQRTQQEDSAVYLCASSLLLETQYFGPGTRLLVL.

This rearrangement joins TRBV7-8 to TRBJ2-5, with D unclear. CDR3 length: 15 amino acids. Trimming cost V 1 base and J 7 bases, with 16 bases left between them. Germline CDR1 is SGHVS and CDR2 is FQNEAQ. The CDR3 reads CASSLDIPERGTQYF. In DNA form, the CDR3 reads TGTGCCAGCAGCTTAGATATCCCGGAACGTGGGACCCAGTACTTC.

The rearrangement uses TRBV10-3 and TRBJ2-1, with unresolved D. V dropped 0 bases and J dropped 8 bases, with 11 bases sitting between them. CDR1 and CDR2 (germline): ENHRY, SYGVKD. The CDR3 consists of 14 residues. The CDR3 loop reads CAISESGRSDEQFF. DNA of the CDR3: TGTGCCATCAGTGAGTCCGGCAGGTCCGATGAGCAGTTCTTC.